The T cell receptor beta chain under discussion was sequenced for a study of shared clonotypes between healthy human individuals (dated by TCRdb to 2018 to 2020). A note on the overall study: The cohort comprised two women and three men aged 18 to 49 years. For each donor, three plates each were used for CD4 naive and CD4 memory, two plates were used for CD8 naive, and one plate was used for CD8 memory. Blood TCR repertoires of five healthy adults were deeply sequenced to estimate repertoire size and the extent of clonotype sharing between individuals. Different laboratories and diverse techniques were used to prepare libraries and sequence TCR repertoires, to increase sequencing depth and limit assay-specific biases. Between about 0.94 and 10 billion PBMCs per donor were obtained by leukapheresis. Paper-wide results and their limitations: Compared with non-shared clonotypes, the clonotypes found in all four sorted-subset donors had higher generation probabilities. Even with the large sequencing depth, rarefaction of the sorted-subset datasets indicated that sequencing was incomplete. When several donors were compared, the shared fraction of clonotypes was around 5% for naive CD4, around 3.5% for naive CD8, 2% to 2.5% for memory CD4, and less than 0.5% for memory CD8. Pairwise subsampling led to the expectation that sequencing depth would affect the degree of clonotype sharing among donors. The small number of donors limited the genetic and exposure-history diversity represented. Larger estimated clonotype richness was generally found for naive subsets than for memory subsets. Sampling was restricted to blood, and TCR repertoires in tissue are likely to differ from TCR repertoires in blood.

Healthy HIV-negative adults with no recently reported acute infections or vaccinations were included as donors. Every donor was a Caucasian adult residing in Nashville, Tennessee, USA. Magnetic negative selection was used to enrich CD4+ T cells, after which naive cells were positively selected on CD45RA and the negative fraction became the memory subset. Blood was collected by leukapheresis, and PBMCs were isolated by Ficoll-Histopaque density gradient centrifugation and then cryopreserved in liquid nitrogen vapor phase. Analytical flow cytometry was used to check the purity and quantity of each magnetically sorted T cell population. From each sorted fraction, genomic DNA was isolated and quantified by UV absorbance on a Nanodrop 2000c. CDR1 and CDR2 are drawn from the germline V gene: SGHTA, FQGNSA. Trimming costs V 3 bases and J 1 base, and their ends lie 6 bases apart. The CDR3 covers 13 residues, taking in both the cysteine and the phenylalanine. Of all the DNA, just the CDR3 is kept, 39 bases in frame from base 1.

Comment on this clone: What this receptor recognizes is not known. Given a much more abundant clone one base away, this may be a read error.

Using the deep immunoSEQ assay, multiplex PCR amplified TCR CDR3 regions from genomic DNA. Extracted genomic DNA from each cell subset was distributed evenly across all wells of several immunoSEQ 96-well plates, and each plate was treated as a replicate. For sorted subsets, 150 to 250 ng genomic DNA, equal to 30,000 or so T cell genomes, was loaded into each replicate PCR. Purified libraries were measured with a Qubit 3.0 fluorometer, size-checked on a Bioanalyzer 2100, and measured again with the KAPA Library Quantification kit. Each immunoSEQ 96-well plate was sequenced on its own single-read 150-cycle Illumina NextSeq 550 flow cell. The published analysis was carried out like this. Because the immunoSEQ output included only junctional sequences and no quality scores, the filtering could not be the same as the filtering used for full-length reads. To assign V/J genes and CDR3, sequences were annotated using PyIR, a Python wrapper for IgBLAST v1.9, with IMGT germline references. Reads were removed for weak V/J assignments (E-value above 1e-6), missing CDR3, stop codons, out-of-frame junctions, or ambiguous translated residues. V3J clonotypes were defined by identical inferred V gene, J gene, and CDR3 amino acid sequence. The percentage overlap between two repertoires was calculated by dividing the number of shared unique clonotypes by the size of the smaller repertoire. Three approaches were used to assess repertoire richness: RTK rarefaction, the Chao1 estimator, and Recon v2.1 estimates of unobserved clonotypes. Generation probabilities were computed with OLGA for all TCRbeta clonotypes obtained by the gDNA method from a handful of donors. The table was pulled from immuneACCESS by TCRdb, which kept in-frame rearrangements only. Such tables lose some clones; where checked, under half of the loss comes from unresolved V genes, and the rest has no known cause. V and J calls and clone size are given by that table; D and trimming were obtained from the DNA. The table for this sample lists some 1,100,000 clones; about 84% of them were counted only once. The ten biggest clones cover 0.4% to 0.55% of the sample.

Recombination connected TRBV7-2 to TRBJ1-1; there is no confident call for the D gene. The sequence derives from a man aged 18 to 30 in good health. Some clones in this sample may be carry-over from other donors' samples. The sequenced sample was memory CD4+ T cells from PBMCs. This sample's cell subset or site label indicates: CD45RA-negative fraction. The nucleotide sequence is given as TGTGCCAGCAGCTTTCAACAGAACACTGAAGCTTTCTTT. It codes for CASSFQQNTEAFF.